Presented here are 24 T cell receptor beta chains from one specimen sequenced in a study of cytomegalovirus exposure and HLA in healthy donors. The PCR had 60 Vbeta and 13 Jbeta primers. The assay was immunoSEQ multiplex PCR, and TCRdb's table has in-frame clones only and misses some. The sample has over 90,000 clones, 73% seen once. The sequencing sample was made of PBMCs. These receptors all stem from a man in his forties or fifties in good health and CMV-seronegative.

This chain joins TRBV2 and TRBJ1-4; D unresolved. In germline, CDR1 is SNHLY, CDR2 FYNNEI. CDR3 length: 12 amino acids. V shed 7 bases and J shed 7 bases, with 10 bases lying between them. The CDR3 loop reads CASNQDGEKLFF. The CDR3 nucleotides read TGTGCCAGCAACCAGGATGGTGAAAAACTGTTTTTT. Full variable domain (rest looked up from reference TRBV2 and TRBJ1-4): EPEVTQTPSHQVTQMGQEVILRCVPISNHLYFYWYRQILGQKVEFLVSFYNNEISEKSEIFDDQFSVERPDGSNFTLKIRSTKLEDSAMYFCASNQDGEKLFFGSGTQLSVL.

Here the CDR3 DNA reads TGTGCCAGCAGACCTAGCGGGAGCTCCTACGAGCAGTACTTC. It encodes CASRPSGSSYEQYF. The chain combines TRBV7-9 with TRBJ2-7, with TRBD2 matching 10 bases. This CDR3 region has 14 residues. Trimming at V came to 6 bases and at J to 0 bases, leaving 2 bases not matched to a gene. Germline CDR1 and CDR2: SEHNR and FQNEAQ (reference sequence). The full variable domain, rest sourced from reference TRBV7-9 and TRBJ2-7, is DTGVSQNPRHKITKRGQNVTFRCDPISEHNRLYWYRQTLGQGPEFLTYFQNEAQLEKSRLLSDRFSAERPKGSFSTLEIQRTEQGDSAMYLCASRPSGSSYEQYFGPGTRLTVT.

The chain couples TRBV5-4 to TRBJ1-1; tentative D call: TRBD1 (6 bases). V was shortened by 1 base and J by 1 base, with 8 bases between the two germline ends. This CDR3 is built from 14 residues. From germline, CDR1 is SGHNT and CDR2 YYREEE (reference sequence). The CDR3 nucleotides are TGTGCCAGCAGCTTGAAAGGGGGGAACACTGAAGCTTTCTTT. This encodes CASSLKGGNTEAFF.

The chain couples TRBV10-2 to TRBJ1-4, with 8 positions matching TRBD1. The CDR3 sequence is 14 residues long. The V gene's germline CDR1 is WSHSY and CDR2 SAAADI. Trimming at V came to 5 bases and at J to 5 bases, leaving 4 bases not matched to a gene. Written as DNA, the CDR3 is TGCGCCAGCAGTTCCGGACAGGGCAATGAAAAACTGTTTTTT. This codes for CASSSGQGNEKLFF.

J is TRBJ1-1 and V is TRBV29-1, with D possibly TRBD1 on 6 matching bases. In germline, CDR1 is SQVTM, CDR2 ANQGSEA. V shed 7 bases and J shed 5 bases, with 17 bases lying between them. The CDR3 consists of 13 residues. The CDR3 protein is CSAQTGRETEAFF. The CDR3 region has the DNA TGCAGCGCTCAGACAGGAAGGGAGACTGAAGCTTTCTTT.

This clone was seen just once. The V and J genes are TRBV7-9 and TRBJ2-5, with 8 bases lining up with TRBD1. The J call is in doubt because the DNA end fits TRBJ2-7 better. The CDR3 is 14 residues long. The germline CDR1 and CDR2 sequences are SEHNR and FQNEAQ (reference sequence). The CDR3 protein is CASSPDRGVFEQYF. CDR3 DNA sequence: TGTGCCAGCAGCCCCGACAGGGGAGTTTTCGAGCAGTACTTC.

Note on this clone: Other DNA sequences in the sample encode the same CDR3. The chain combines TRBV4-1 with TRBJ1-6, with TRBD1 matching over 7 bases. There are 17 residues in the CDR3. J gave up 1 base and V 1 base, and 4 bases lay outside the gene matches. Germline-derived CDR1 and CDR2 are MGHRA and YSYEKL. The CDR3 nucleotides are TGCGCCAGCAGCCAAGGCCGACAGGGTTCCTATAATTCACCCCTCCACTTT. Amino acids: CASSQGRQGSYNSPLHF.

The chain combines TRBV28 with TRBJ1-6; TRBD1 might be the D (5 bases). The CDR3 contains 14 residues. The V end was cut by 4 bases, the J end by 5 bases, with 9 bases between. Germline CDR1 is MDHEN and CDR2 is SYDVKM. CDR3 in DNA: TGTGCCAGCAGTTCGGGACTCAATAATTCACCCCTCCACTTT. Protein sequence: CASSSGLNNSPLHF.

The V call is TRBV5-6, the J call TRBJ1-4; 11 nucleotides align to TRBD1. CDR3 length: 15 residues. Germline V lookup: CDR1 SGHDT, CDR2 YYEEEE. J lost 6 bases, V lost 5 bases, and 6 bases had no gene match. The CDR3 nucleotides are TGTGCCAGCAGTTGGGGACAGGGGGTTGATGAAAAACTGTTTTTT. It is translated as CASSWGQGVDEKLFF.

The CDR3 here is CASSQTVEAYTQYF. CDR3 sequence (DNA): TGTGCCAGCAGCCAGACAGTAGAGGCATATACGCAGTATTTT. The chain couples TRBV5-5 to TRBJ2-3; D is perhaps TRBD1 (5 bases). Trimming shortened V by 4 bases and J by 7 bases, and 16 bases separated the two germline ends. Per germline, CDR1 SGHKS and CDR2 YYEKEE (reference sequence). The CDR3 covers 14 residues. Filled out from reference TRBV5-5 and TRBJ2-3, the complete variable domain reads DAGVTQSPTHLIKTRGQQVTLRCSPISGHKSVSWYQQVLGQGPQFIFQYYEKEERGRGNFPDRFSARQFPNYSSELNVNALLLGDSALYLCASSQTVEAYTQYFGPGTRLTVL.

DNA for the CDR3: TGCGCCAGCAGTCCGAAACACAACTACGAGCAGTACTTC. Translation: CASSPKHNYEQYF. The chain employs TRBV23-1 and TRBJ2-7; D remains ambiguous. TRBV23-1 is treated as an ORF (open reading frame) with a function not yet certain. The CDR3 totals 13 residues. Trimming removed 4 bases from V and 3 bases from J, with 10 bases in between.

This clone is a singleton in its sample. CDR3 sequence reads: CASSRDTPYEQYF. Written as DNA, the CDR3 is TGTGCCAGCAGCCGGGACACCCCCTACGAGCAGTACTTC. The gene calls are TRBV7-8 and TRBJ2-7; a possible D gene is TRBD1 (6 bases). V shed 5 bases and J shed 2 bases, with 10 bases lying between them. Germline loops: CDR1 SGHVS, CDR2 FQNEAQ. The CDR3 runs to 13 residues.

The V and J genes are TRBV13 and TRBJ2-3, with TRBD2 matching 12 bases. Trimming cost V 0 bases and J 6 bases; bases outside gene matches: 4. CDR1 is PRHDT, CDR2 FYEKMQ, per germline (reference sequence). CDR3 size: 16 residues. This CDR3 reads CASSLGRTSGDDTQYF. CDR3 in DNA: TGTGCCAGCAGCTTAGGCCGGACTAGCGGGGATGATACGCAGTATTTT.

The chain joins TRBV5-1 to TRBJ2-2, with no clear D. The CDR3 totals 15 residues. The germline V gene has CDR1 SGHRS and CDR2 YFSETQ. Trimming shortened V by 0 bases and J by 0 bases, and 6 bases separated the two germline ends. CDR3 protein: CASSLDGTNTGELFF. Written as DNA, the CDR3 is TGCGCCAGCAGCTTGGACGGTACGAACACCGGGGAGCTGTTTTTT.

The rearrangement links TRBV12-5 to TRBJ2-7; 9 bases line up with TRBD1. The junction had 8 bases not matched to a gene; V was cut back by 5 bases and J by 6 bases. Germline V gene sequence: CDR1 LGHNT, CDR2 FRNRAP. The CDR3 loop spans 14 amino acids. The CDR3 reads CASGADRGTSEQYF. Written as DNA, the CDR3 is TGTGCTAGTGGTGCTGACAGGGGGACTTCCGAGCAGTACTTC.

This chain joins TRBV7-9 and TRBJ2-1; tentative D call: TRBD1 (6 bases). V shed 6 bases and J shed 9 bases, with 12 bases lying between them. The germline V gene encodes CDR1 SEHNR and CDR2 FQNEAQ (reference sequence). The CDR3 consists of 12 residues. CDR3 DNA: TGTGCCAGCAGGAACAGGGTCCTTGAGCAGTTCTTC. This gives the protein CASRNRVLEQFF.

The chain employs TRBV5-4 and TRBJ1-1; a weak D match, TRBD1 (5 bases). The CDR3 length is 15 residues. Trimming took 2 bases from V and 1 from J, leaving 12 bases between them. CDR1 and CDR2 from the germline V gene are SGHNT and YYREEE (reference sequence). The CDR3 reads CASSLFPRENTEAFF. The CDR3 nucleotides read TGTGCCAGCAGCTTATTCCCCAGGGAGAACACTGAAGCTTTCTTT.

The gene calls are TRBV4-3 and TRBJ1-3, with D unclear. CDR3 length equals 13 residues. Germline assignment: CDR1 LGHNA and CDR2 YSLEER. V shed 4 bases and J shed 5 bases, with 9 bases lying between them. CDR3 sequence (DNA): TGCGCCAGCAGCCTATCCGAGAGAAACACCATATATTTT. It is translated as CASSLSERNTIYF.

This clone was observed a single time. The chain couples TRBV19 to TRBJ2-2; D gene uncertain. CDR3 length: 13 amino acids. Per germline, CDR1 LNHDA and CDR2 SQIVND (reference sequence). V gave up 5 bases and J gave up 6 bases, with 10 bases separating them. The CDR3 here is CASSVLLSGELFF. DNA for the CDR3: TGTGCCAGTAGTGTTCTTTTATCCGGGGAGCTGTTTTTT.

In this sample, this clone turned up a few times. This chain joins TRBV2 and TRBJ1-5; 10 bases line up with TRBD1. Unmatched junction bases numbered 3, after V lost 8 bases and J lost 2 bases. This CDR3 contains 14 residues. Looked up from germline, CDR1 is SNHLY and CDR2 is FYNNEI. Here the CDR3 DNA reads TGTGCCAGCGGGGGGACAGGGGGCAATCAGCCCCAGCATTTT. It specifies CASGGTGGNQPQHF.

The count of this clone is one. V gene TRBV11-2 combines with J gene TRBJ1-1, with D uncertain. Germline lookup yields CDR1 SGHAT and CDR2 FQNNGV. This CDR3 region has 12 residues. With 1 base removed from V and 7 bases from J, the gap between germline ends came to 7 bases. As DNA, the CDR3 is TGTGCCAGCAGCTTAGTGTGGAGTGAAGCTTTCTTT. This sequence encodes CASSLVWSEAFF.

This rearrangement joins TRBV27 to TRBJ1-4, with TRBD1 as a possible D gene (6 bases). Trimming stripped 5 bases from V and 4 bases from J, with 14 bases between. This CDR3 spans 15 amino acids. CDR1 and CDR2 (germline): MNHEY, SMNVEV (reference sequence). The CDR3 is CASSLRQANNEKLFF. The DNA for the CDR3 is TGTGCCAGCAGTCTTCGACAGGCCAATAATGAAAAACTGTTTTTT.

This clone was seen repeatedly, ten times or more. The chain is built from TRBV2 and TRBJ2-7; maybe TRBD1 (5 bases). V lost 3 bases to trimming and J lost 3 bases, with 12 bases between them. The CDR3 consists of 14 residues. Per germline, CDR1 SNHLY and CDR2 FYNNEI. CDR3 coding DNA: TGTGCCAGCAGTGATCAGGGTGGATTCTACGAGCAGTACTTC. Its translation: CASSDQGGFYEQYF.

The chain links TRBV5-4 to TRBJ2-5; 8 bases are a match to TRBD2. Germline trimming cut 3 bases from V and 4 bases from J; bases unmatched to any gene: 11. Germline V CDR1 and CDR2: SGHNT, YYREEE (reference sequence). CDR3 size: 16 residues. The CDR3 nucleotides read TGTGCCAGCAGCTCGAGCGGGGGTGGAGGATTAGAGACCCAGTACTTC. Protein: CASSSSGGGGLETQYF.